This is a list of T cell receptor beta chains from one sample in a study of cytomegalovirus exposure and HLA in healthy donors. The protocol was immunoSEQ multiplex PCR, while the TCRdb copy is restricted to in-frame clones and leaves out a portion. The sample gives approximately 150,000 clones, around 79% of which show up once; roughly 7% is in the top ten. What was sequenced was PBMCs. These receptors came from a male donor in good health and CMV-seropositive. Each CDR3 is given with its conserved first and last residue. D genes are given only for firm matches.

j_call d_call v_call cdr3_nt cdr3_aa
TRBJ1-2 NA TRBV4-3 TGCGCCAGCAGCCCGGGGTGGGATCCGGATGGCTACACCTTC CASSPGWDPDGYTF
TRBJ1-4 TRBD1 TRBV30 TGTGCCTGGACGACAGGGGTCGGTAGTGAAAAACTGTTTTTT CAWTTGVGSEKLFF
TRBJ1-5 NA TRBV6-5 TGTGCCAGCCGGGGATCGAATCAGCCCCAGCATTTT CASRGSNQPQHF
TRBJ1-2 NA TRBV5-8 TGTGCCAGCAGCCCCCAGGGCAGCTACACCTTC CASSPQGSYTF
TRBJ1-2 NA TRBV27 TGTGCCAGCAGTTCAGGCAGCTATGGCTACACCTTC CASSSGSYGYTF
TRBJ2-1 NA TRBV14 TGTGCCAGCAGCCAAGATGAGGGTCGAAAGCAGTTCTTC CASSQDEGRKQFF
TRBJ2-3 NA TRBV6-4 TGTGCCAGCAGTGACTCGGGGGCCGCGACAGATACGCAGTATTTT CASSDSGAATDTQYF
TRBJ1-1 TRBD1 TRBV30 TGTGCCTGGATTATCCCGGGGCGGACAGGCACTGAAGCTTTCTTT CAWIIPGRTGTEAFF
TRBJ2-5 NA TRBV11-1 TGTGCCAGCAGCTTAGGGGAGTCTGGAGAGACCCAGTACTTC CASSLGESGETQYF
TRBJ1-6 NA TRBV7-2 TGTGCCAGCAGAACAGAAAGCTATAATTCACCCCTCCACTTT CASRTESYNSPLHF
TRBJ2-7 TRBD2 TRBV7-9 TGTGCCAGCAGCCTCGGGGGCGGGGGGGCGCCCTACGAGCAGTACTTC CASSLGGGGAPYEQYF